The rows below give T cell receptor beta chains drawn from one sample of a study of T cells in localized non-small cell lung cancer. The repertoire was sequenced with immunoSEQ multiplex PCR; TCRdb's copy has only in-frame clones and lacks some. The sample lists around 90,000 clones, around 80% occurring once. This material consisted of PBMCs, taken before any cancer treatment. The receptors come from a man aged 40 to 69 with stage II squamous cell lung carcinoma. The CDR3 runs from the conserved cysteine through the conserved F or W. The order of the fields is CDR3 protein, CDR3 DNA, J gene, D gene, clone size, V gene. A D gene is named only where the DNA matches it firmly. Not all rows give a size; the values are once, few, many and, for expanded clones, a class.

CASSSHRVVAYNSPLHF TGTGCCAGCAGTTCCCACAGGGTGGTGGCTTATAATTCACCCCTCCACTTT TRBJ1-6 NA NA TRBV27
CASSLSGTSGYNEQFF TGTGCCAGCAGCTTATCCGGGACTAGCGGGTACAATGAGCAGTTCTTC TRBJ2-1 TRBD2 NA TRBV11-2
CASSYGGYTEAFF TGTGCCAGCAGTTATGGGGGGTACACTGAAGCTTTCTTT TRBJ1-1 NA NA TRBV6-6
CSAGQGDEQYF TGCAGTGCTGGACAGGGGGACGAGCAGTACTTC TRBJ2-7 TRBD1 NA TRBV20-1
CASSQKDREGGNEQFF TGCGCCAGCAGCCAAAAGGATCGGGAGGGAGGTAATGAGCAGTTCTTC TRBJ2-1 TRBD2 NA TRBV4-1
CASNIGTHSGRETQYF TGTGCCAGCAACATAGGTACCCACAGCGGGAGAGAGACCCAGTACTTC TRBJ2-5 TRBD2 NA TRBV7-2
CASSMRPNDNEQFF TGTGCCAGTAGTATGAGACCGAACGACAATGAGCAGTTCTTC TRBJ2-1 NA NA TRBV19
CASSYKGVFDYGYTF TGTGCCAGCAGTTACAAGGGGGTTTTTGACTATGGCTACACCTTC TRBJ1-2 NA NA TRBV6-6
CASSLLAGEPEQFF TGTGCCAGCAGCTTGCTAGCGGGAGAGCCAGAGCAGTTCTTC TRBJ2-1 TRBD2 few TRBV5-4
CASSLSREHSGANVLTF TGCGCCAGCAGCTTGAGCCGCGAGCACTCTGGGGCCAACGTCCTGACTTTC TRBJ2-6 NA NA TRBV5-1
CASGRWDFNNEQFF TGTGCCAGCGGGCGGTGGGACTTTAACAATGAGCAGTTCTTC TRBJ2-1 NA NA TRBV9
CASSFSGRLEGYTF TGTGCCAGCAGTTTCTCCGGACGGCTTGAGGGCTACACCTTC TRBJ1-2 NA NA TRBV27
CASSLQNRLSTDTQYF TGTGCCAGCAGTTTGCAGAACCGTCTTAGCACAGATACGCAGTATTTT TRBJ2-3 NA NA TRBV7-8
CASSLGPSAALMNTEAFF TGTGCCAGCAGCTTGGGGCCCTCGGCAGCTCTTATGAACACTGAAGCTTTCTTT TRBJ1-1 NA NA TRBV5-4
CASSPGLAGVVTDTQYF TGTGCCAGCAGCCCGGGACTAGCGGGAGTGGTAACAGATACGCAGTATTTT TRBJ2-3 TRBD2 NA TRBV7-9
CAWDRTGAEQYF TGTGCCTGGGACAGGACAGGGGCCGAGCAGTACTTC TRBJ2-7 TRBD1 once TRBV30
CASSLGARQDWDYSYEQYF TGCGCCAGCAGCTTGGGGGCCAGACAGGACTGGGACTATTCCTACGAGCAGTACTTC TRBJ2-7 NA NA TRBV5-1
CASSEWGKRGYTF TGTGCCAGCAGTGAATGGGGCAAACGGGGCTACACCTTC TRBJ1-2 NA NA TRBV25-1
CASSVGTASTDTQYF TGTGCCAGCAGCGTAGGGACAGCTAGCACAGATACGCAGTATTTT TRBJ2-3 NA NA TRBV9
CASSETAWMGAEAFF TGTGCCAGCAGTGAAACGGCCTGGATGGGGGCTGAAGCTTTCTTT TRBJ1-1 NA few TRBV25-1
CASSRGTGQDQPQHF TGTGCCAGCAGTAGGGGGACAGGGCAGGATCAGCCCCAGCATTTT TRBJ1-5 TRBD1 NA TRBV28
CASSRGVVREKLFF TGTGCCAGCAGCCGAGGGGTGGTCCGGGAAAAACTGTTTTTT TRBJ1-4 NA few TRBV4-2
CASSLEGWAGTDSPLHF TGTGCCAGCAGCTTAGAAGGTTGGGCAGGGACGGATTCACCCCTCCACTTT TRBJ1-6 NA NA TRBV7-9
CASSRDSYGYTF TGTGCCAGCAGCCGAGACTCGTATGGCTACACCTTC TRBJ1-2 NA NA TRBV7-9
CASIRQGQVGGVYF TGTGCCAGCATTAGACAGGGTCAGGTGGGAGGTGTGTACTTC TRBJ2-4 NA NA TRBV6-1
CASSHPGQAGTEAFF TGCGCCAGCAGCCATCCGGGACAGGCGGGCACTGAAGCTTTCTTT TRBJ1-1 TRBD1 NA TRBV4-3
CASSYGILAGATFF TGTGCCAGCAGTTACGGTATATTAGCGGGAGCCACGTTCTTC TRBJ2-1 TRBD2 NA TRBV6-5
CASSLAGGGNSPLHF TGTGCCAGCAGCTTAGCGGGGGGTGGAAATTCACCCCTCCACTTT TRBJ1-6 NA NA TRBV11-2
CASSRGRGSYEQYF TGTGCCAGCAGCCGGGGGAGGGGCAGCTACGAGCAGTACTTC TRBJ2-7 TRBD2 NA TRBV7-2
CAWSTAVGVTDTQYF TGTGCCTGGAGTACGGCCGTGGGGGTAACAGATACGCAGTATTTT TRBJ2-3 NA NA TRBV30
CASSPELGEEQYF TGCGCCAGCAGCCCGGAGCTCGGGGAAGAGCAGTACTTC TRBJ2-7 NA once TRBV5-1
CASSGQGLQETQYF TGTGCCAGCAGCGGACAGGGGTTACAAGAGACCCAGTACTTC TRBJ2-5 TRBD1 NA TRBV11-3
CASSLKVGTAIPYEQYF TGTGCCAGCAGTTTAAAAGTTGGGACAGCAATTCCCTACGAGCAGTACTTC TRBJ2-7 TRBD1 NA TRBV27
CASSYERRVRNQPQHF TGTGCCAGCAGTTACGAGCGCAGGGTAAGAAATCAGCCCCAGCATTTT TRBJ1-5 NA many TRBV6-6
CASSLSFSGGETQYF TGTGCCAGCAGCTTAAGCTTTAGCGGGGGGGAGACCCAGTACTTC TRBJ2-5 TRBD2 once TRBV7-2
CASSEGAGAVQPQHF TGTGCCAGCAGTGAAGGGGCAGGGGCGGTTCAGCCCCAGCATTTT TRBJ1-5 NA NA TRBV2
CAWRPGQGITGELFF TGTGCCTGGAGGCCGGGACAGGGAATTACCGGGGAGCTGTTTTTT TRBJ2-2 TRBD1 NA TRBV30
CASNALWGREGNEQFF TGTGCCAGCAACGCCCTCTGGGGGCGGGAGGGCAATGAGCAGTTCTTC TRBJ2-1 TRBD2 NA TRBV19
CATSSFGAGTDKNIQYF TGTGCCACCAGCAGTTTTGGAGCCGGGACGGACAAAAACATTCAGTACTTC TRBJ2-4 NA NA TRBV15
CASRRDSSYSGNTIYF TGTGCCAGCAGGAGGGACAGCTCGTACTCTGGAAACACCATATATTTT TRBJ1-3 TRBD1 NA TRBV2
CASSPPGGYEQYF TGTGCCAGCAGCCCCCCGGGAGGATACGAGCAGTACTTC TRBJ2-7 TRBD2 once TRBV28
CATSSPSTGRKEKLFF TGTGCCACCAGCAGTCCGTCGACAGGGCGAAAGGAAAAACTGTTTTTT TRBJ1-4 TRBD1 NA TRBV15
CASSTDRDEKLFF TGTGCCAGCTCAACAGACCGGGACGAAAAACTGTTTTTT TRBJ1-4 NA NA TRBV18
CASRVQGSTGELFF TGCGCCAGCAGGGTTCAGGGGAGCACCGGGGAGCTGTTTTTT TRBJ2-2 NA NA TRBV5-1
CASSQSLGSGGADTQYF TGCGCCAGCAGCCAGTCTTTAGGCAGCGGGGGGGCGGATACGCAGTATTTT TRBJ2-3 TRBD2 NA TRBV4-3
CASSFRTGVKSEQYF TGTGCCAGCAGCTTTAGGACAGGGGTGAAATCCGAGCAGTACTTC TRBJ2-7 TRBD1 NA TRBV7-2
CASSQDGRQDTEAFF TGCGCCAGCAGCCAAGATGGCAGGCAGGACACTGAAGCTTTCTTT TRBJ1-1 NA NA TRBV4-1
CASSRKGDTRNTIYF TGTGCCAGCAGCCGGAAGGGGGACACCCGAAACACCATATATTTT TRBJ1-3 NA NA TRBV13
CASSIGSAWNSNQPQHF TGTGCCAGTAGTATAGGGTCGGCGTGGAATAGCAATCAGCCCCAGCATTTT TRBJ1-5 NA NA TRBV19
CSVVGGQANEQFF TGCAGCGTTGTGGGGGGGCAGGCGAATGAGCAGTTCTTC TRBJ2-1 NA few TRBV29-1
CASDSGDRQPQHF TGTGCCAGCGACTCCGGGGATCGTCAGCCCCAGCATTTT TRBJ1-5 NA few TRBV2
CATSRDGTSTDTQYF TGTGCCACCAGCAGAGATGGGACTAGCACAGATACGCAGTATTTT TRBJ2-3 NA NA TRBV15
CASNLEWGVDYGYTF TGTGCCAGCAACCTCGAGTGGGGGGTGGACTATGGCTACACCTTC TRBJ1-2 NA few TRBV5-6
CASNPTTGGRTEAFF TGTGCCAGCAACCCCACGACAGGGGGCCGCACTGAAGCTTTCTTT TRBJ1-1 TRBD1 NA TRBV28